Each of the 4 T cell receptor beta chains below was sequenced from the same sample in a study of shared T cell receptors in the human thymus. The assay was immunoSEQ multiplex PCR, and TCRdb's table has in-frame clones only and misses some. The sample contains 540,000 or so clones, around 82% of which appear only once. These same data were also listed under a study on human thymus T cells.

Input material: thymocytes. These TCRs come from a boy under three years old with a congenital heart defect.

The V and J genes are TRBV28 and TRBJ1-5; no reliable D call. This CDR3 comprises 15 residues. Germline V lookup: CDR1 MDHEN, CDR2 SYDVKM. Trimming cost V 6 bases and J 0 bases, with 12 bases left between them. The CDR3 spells CASRRTDYSNQPQHF. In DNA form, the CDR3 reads TGTGCCAGCAGACGGACGGACTATAGCAATCAGCCCCAGCATTTT.

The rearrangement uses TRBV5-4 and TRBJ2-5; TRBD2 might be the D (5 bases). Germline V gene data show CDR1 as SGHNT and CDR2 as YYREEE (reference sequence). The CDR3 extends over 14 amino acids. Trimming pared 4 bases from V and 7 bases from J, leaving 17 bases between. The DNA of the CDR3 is TGTGCCAGCAGCCTAGACTACCCCGGAGGGACCCAGTACTTC. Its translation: CASSLDYPGGTQYF. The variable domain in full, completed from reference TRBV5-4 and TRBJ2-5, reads ETGVTQSPTHLIKTRGQQVTLRCSSQSGHNTVSWYQQALGQGPQFIFQYYREEENGRGNFPPRFSGLQFPNYSSELNVNALELDDSALYLCASSLDYPGGTQYFGPGTRLLVL.

DNA for the CDR3: TGTGCCAGCAGCCCAGGACAGGCTAATGAAAAACTGTTTTTT. It yields the protein CASSPGQANEKLFF. The V gene is TRBV6-5, the J gene TRBJ1-4, with TRBD1 identical over 7 bases. The CDR3 length is 14 residues. Germline V CDR1 and CDR2: MNHEY, SVGAGI. V trimming: 6 bases; J trimming: 3 bases; junction bases outside the gene matches: 4.

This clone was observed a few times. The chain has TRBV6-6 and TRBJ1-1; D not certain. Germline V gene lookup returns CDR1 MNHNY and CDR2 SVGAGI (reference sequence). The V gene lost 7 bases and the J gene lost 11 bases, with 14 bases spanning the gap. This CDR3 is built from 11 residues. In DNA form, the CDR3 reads TGTGCCAGCACCCCGGGAGGGTGGGCTTTCTTT. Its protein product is CASTPGGWAFF.